This is a list of T cell receptor beta chains from one sample in a study of beta chain features in type 1 diabetes. The table came from immunoSEQ multiplex PCR; TCRdb's copy has only in-frame clones and leaves some out. The sample consists of 250,000 or so clones, around 26% of them appearing once. Sequencing used central memory CD4+ T cells from blood. The receptor set was obtained from a man aged 25 to 40 in good health. Each CDR3 is given with its conserved first and last residue. The order of the fields is clone size, CDR3 length, D gene, V gene, J gene, CDR3 protein, CDR3 DNA. The D gene is left open where the match is weak. Clone size, where shown, is once, few, many, or a class for clones that have expanded.

clone_size: NA; cdr3_length: 15; d_call: TRBD2; v_call: TRBV6-5; j_call: TRBJ2-5; cdr3_aa: CASSSATSGQETQYF; cdr3_nt: TGTGCCAGCAGTTCCGCCACTAGCGGGCAAGAGACCCAGTACTTC
clone_size: few; cdr3_length: 12; d_call: NA; v_call: TRBV29-1; j_call: TRBJ1-1; cdr3_aa: CSAKNLNTEAFF; cdr3_nt: TGCAGCGCAAAAAACTTGAACACTGAAGCTTTCTTT
clone_size: NA; cdr3_length: 15; d_call: TRBD2; v_call: TRBV30; j_call: TRBJ2-3; cdr3_aa: CAWSPGLAGTDTQYF; cdr3_nt: TGTGCCTGGAGCCCGGGACTAGCGGGGACGGATACGCAGTATTTT
clone_size: few; cdr3_length: 12; d_call: NA; v_call: TRBV6-5; j_call: TRBJ2-1; cdr3_aa: CASVRPYNEQFF; cdr3_nt: TGTGCCAGCGTTAGACCGTACAATGAGCAGTTCTTC
clone_size: NA; cdr3_length: 11; d_call: NA; v_call: TRBV19; j_call: TRBJ2-1; cdr3_aa: CASKIKDEQFF; cdr3_nt: TGTGCCAGTAAAATTAAGGATGAGCAGTTCTTC
clone_size: few; cdr3_length: 15; d_call: TRBD1; v_call: TRBV5-1; j_call: TRBJ1-1; cdr3_aa: CASSYLQGATGEAFF; cdr3_nt: TGCGCCAGCAGCTATCTACAGGGGGCGACCGGCGAAGCTTTCTTT
clone_size: medium-sized; cdr3_length: 15; d_call: TRBD2; v_call: TRBV5-4; j_call: TRBJ2-1; cdr3_aa: CASSLDGGGTDEQFF; cdr3_nt: TGTGCCAGCAGCTTGGATGGCGGGGGGACGGATGAGCAGTTCTTC
clone_size: NA; cdr3_length: 13; d_call: NA; v_call: TRBV25-1; j_call: TRBJ2-3; cdr3_aa: CASGGQRADTQYF; cdr3_nt: TGTGCCAGCGGAGGACAGAGGGCAGATACGCAGTATTTT
clone_size: few; cdr3_length: 13; d_call: NA; v_call: TRBV29-1; j_call: TRBJ2-7; cdr3_aa: CSFRDRSSYEQYF; cdr3_nt: TGCAGCTTCCGGGACCGGAGCTCCTACGAGCAGTACTTC
clone_size: few; cdr3_length: 14; d_call: TRBD1; v_call: TRBV27; j_call: TRBJ1-1; cdr3_aa: CASKPGTGSSEAFF; cdr3_nt: TGTGCCAGCAAACCCGGGACAGGGTCCTCTGAAGCTTTCTTT
clone_size: NA; cdr3_length: 13; d_call: NA; v_call: TRBV11-2; j_call: TRBJ2-2; cdr3_aa: CASSSQITGELFF; cdr3_nt: TGTGCCAGCAGCTCCCAGATCACCGGGGAGCTGTTTTTT
clone_size: NA; cdr3_length: 13; d_call: TRBD1; v_call: TRBV7-8; j_call: TRBJ2-2; cdr3_aa: CASSLQGAGELFF; cdr3_nt: TGTGCCAGCAGCTTACAGGGGGCCGGGGAGCTGTTTTTT
clone_size: NA; cdr3_length: 12; d_call: NA; v_call: TRBV18; j_call: TRBJ2-7; cdr3_aa: CASSLRDYEQYF; cdr3_nt: TGTGCCAGCTCCCTACGCGACTACGAGCAGTACTTC
clone_size: few; cdr3_length: 13; d_call: TRBD1; v_call: TRBV28; j_call: TRBJ2-4; cdr3_aa: CASTSGTVNIQYF; cdr3_nt: TGTGCCAGCACCTCTGGGACAGTAAACATTCAGTACTTC
clone_size: NA; cdr3_length: 14; d_call: NA; v_call: TRBV5-1; j_call: TRBJ2-1; cdr3_aa: CASSSGQSPHEQFF; cdr3_nt: TGCGCCAGCAGCTCAGGACAGTCACCGCATGAGCAGTTCTTC
clone_size: NA; cdr3_length: 13; d_call: NA; v_call: TRBV7-2; j_call: TRBJ2-5; cdr3_aa: CASSTSIRETQYF; cdr3_nt: TGTGCCAGCAGCACCTCTATTCGGGAGACCCAGTACTTC
clone_size: few; cdr3_length: 13; d_call: TRBD2; v_call: TRBV29-1; j_call: TRBJ2-5; cdr3_aa: CSAGTTAQETQYF; cdr3_nt: TGCAGCGCCGGGACTACCGCCCAAGAGACCCAGTACTTC
clone_size: NA; cdr3_length: 13; d_call: NA; v_call: TRBV7-6; j_call: TRBJ1-1; cdr3_aa: CASSLEMNTEAFF; cdr3_nt: TGTGCCAGCAGCTTAGAGATGAACACTGAAGCTTTCTTT
clone_size: few; cdr3_length: 13; d_call: TRBD1; v_call: TRBV5-1; j_call: TRBJ2-1; cdr3_aa: CASSPGQGNEQFF; cdr3_nt: TGCGCCAGCAGCCCGGGACAGGGCAATGAGCAGTTCTTC
clone_size: NA; cdr3_length: 11; d_call: NA; v_call: TRBV20-1; j_call: TRBJ2-3; cdr3_aa: CSATPRDTQYF; cdr3_nt: TGCAGTGCCACGCCCAGAGATACGCAGTATTTT
clone_size: NA; cdr3_length: 13; d_call: NA; v_call: TRBV7-9; j_call: TRBJ1-1; cdr3_aa: CASSGPASVGAFF; cdr3_nt: TGTGCCAGCAGCGGGCCTGCGTCGGTGGGAGCTTTCTTT
clone_size: NA; cdr3_length: 15; d_call: TRBD1; v_call: TRBV7-2; j_call: TRBJ2-5; cdr3_aa: CASSLAGTGEETQYF; cdr3_nt: TGTGCCAGCAGCCTAGCCGGGACAGGGGAAGAGACCCAGTACTTC
clone_size: NA; cdr3_length: 14; d_call: TRBD1; v_call: TRBV7-2; j_call: TRBJ2-5; cdr3_aa: CASSWDSYQETQYF; cdr3_nt: TGTGCCAGCAGCTGGGACAGTTATCAAGAGACCCAGTACTTC
clone_size: NA; cdr3_length: 14; d_call: NA; v_call: TRBV11-3; j_call: TRBJ2-1; cdr3_aa: CASSPRVSSNEQFF; cdr3_nt: TGTGCCAGCAGCCCCCGGGTCTCCTCCAATGAGCAGTTCTTC
clone_size: NA; cdr3_length: 16; d_call: NA; v_call: TRBV5-1; j_call: TRBJ2-6; cdr3_aa: CASSLEAGAGANVLTF; cdr3_nt: TGCGCCAGCAGCTTGGAGGCCGGGGCCGGGGCCAACGTCCTGACTTTC
clone_size: NA; cdr3_length: 14; d_call: NA; v_call: TRBV7-9; j_call: TRBJ1-5; cdr3_aa: CASSHSGDNQPQHF; cdr3_nt: TGTGCCAGCAGCCACTCAGGGGACAATCAGCCCCAGCATTTT
clone_size: NA; cdr3_length: 17; d_call: NA; v_call: TRBV9; j_call: TRBJ2-1; cdr3_aa: CASSGRSGDSSYNEQFF; cdr3_nt: TGTGCCAGCAGCGGGAGAAGCGGGGACAGCTCCTACAATGAGCAGTTCTTC
clone_size: NA; cdr3_length: 12; d_call: NA; v_call: TRBV2; j_call: TRBJ1-3; cdr3_aa: CASTGDGNTIYF; cdr3_nt: TGTGCCAGCACGGGTGACGGAAACACCATATATTTT
clone_size: NA; cdr3_length: 14; d_call: NA; v_call: TRBV5-1; j_call: TRBJ2-5; cdr3_aa: CASSPRTGQETQYF; cdr3_nt: TGCGCCAGCAGCCCCCGGACGGGCCAAGAGACCCAGTACTTC
clone_size: NA; cdr3_length: 13; d_call: NA; v_call: TRBV6-6; j_call: TRBJ1-5; cdr3_aa: CASSYNSGQPQHF; cdr3_nt: TGTGCCAGCAGTTACAACAGTGGTCAGCCCCAGCATTTT
clone_size: NA; cdr3_length: 15; d_call: TRBD2; v_call: TRBV7-2; j_call: TRBJ2-1; cdr3_aa: CASSTLAGGMNEQFF; cdr3_nt: TGTGCCAGCAGCACATTAGCGGGAGGAATGAATGAGCAGTTCTTC
clone_size: NA; cdr3_length: 15; d_call: TRBD1; v_call: TRBV7-2; j_call: TRBJ2-1; cdr3_aa: CASSSTGNPYNEQFF; cdr3_nt: TGTGCCAGCAGCTCGACAGGGAACCCCTACAATGAGCAGTTCTTC
clone_size: NA; cdr3_length: 16; d_call: TRBD2; v_call: TRBV27; j_call: TRBJ2-1; cdr3_aa: CASSFEAGGPRDEQFF; cdr3_nt: TGTGCCAGCAGCTTCGAGGCGGGAGGGCCCAGGGATGAGCAGTTCTTC
clone_size: few; cdr3_length: 15; d_call: NA; v_call: TRBV27; j_call: TRBJ1-2; cdr3_aa: CASSLSAGVNYGYTF; cdr3_nt: TGTGCCAGCAGTCTTTCGGCTGGGGTTAACTATGGCTACACCTTC
clone_size: few; cdr3_length: 16; d_call: NA; v_call: TRBV5-6; j_call: TRBJ2-6; cdr3_aa: CASSLGLRPGANVLTF; cdr3_nt: TGTGCCAGCAGCTTGGGACTAAGGCCTGGGGCCAACGTCCTGACTTTC
clone_size: few; cdr3_length: 13; d_call: TRBD1; v_call: TRBV29-1; j_call: TRBJ1-1; cdr3_aa: CSGGQSMNTEAFF; cdr3_nt: TGCAGCGGGGGACAGTCCATGAACACTGAAGCTTTCTTT
clone_size: NA; cdr3_length: 15; d_call: TRBD2; v_call: TRBV2; j_call: TRBJ2-3; cdr3_aa: CASSGLAGGTDTQYF; cdr3_nt: TGTGCCAGCAGTGGACTAGCGGGGGGCACAGATACGCAGTATTTT
clone_size: few; cdr3_length: 11; d_call: NA; v_call: TRBV9; j_call: TRBJ2-3; cdr3_aa: CASSGQDTQYF; cdr3_nt: TGTGCCAGCAGCGGCCAAGATACGCAGTATTTT
clone_size: NA; cdr3_length: 16; d_call: TRBD2; v_call: TRBV4-3; j_call: TRBJ2-2; cdr3_aa: CASSPNSGRRNGELFF; cdr3_nt: TGCGCCAGCAGCCCAAATAGCGGGAGGCGTAACGGGGAGCTGTTTTTT
clone_size: NA; cdr3_length: 14; d_call: NA; v_call: TRBV14; j_call: TRBJ2-7; cdr3_aa: CASSPLFGAGEQYF; cdr3_nt: TGTGCCAGCAGCCCCTTGTTTGGGGCCGGCGAGCAGTACTTC
clone_size: many; cdr3_length: 15; d_call: NA; v_call: TRBV2; j_call: TRBJ1-3; cdr3_aa: CASTPLEGAGNTIYF; cdr3_nt: TGTGCCAGCACCCCTCTGGAGGGAGCGGGAAACACCATATATTTT
clone_size: NA; cdr3_length: 15; d_call: NA; v_call: TRBV9; j_call: TRBJ2-7; cdr3_aa: CASSARARRTYEQYF; cdr3_nt: TGTGCCAGCAGCGCTCGAGCGAGGAGGACCTACGAGCAGTACTTC
clone_size: few; cdr3_length: 12; d_call: TRBD2; v_call: TRBV30; j_call: TRBJ2-5; cdr3_aa: CAWDSSGGTQYF; cdr3_nt: TGTGCCTGGGATTCTAGCGGGGGGACCCAGTACTTC
clone_size: NA; cdr3_length: 16; d_call: NA; v_call: TRBV25-1; j_call: TRBJ2-3; cdr3_aa: CASSEWRPQGTDTQYF; cdr3_nt: TGTGCCAGCAGTGAATGGCGGCCCCAAGGAACAGATACGCAGTATTTT
clone_size: many; cdr3_length: 14; d_call: TRBD1; v_call: TRBV15; j_call: TRBJ2-1; cdr3_aa: CATSTMRGQGEQFF; cdr3_nt: TGTGCCACCAGCACTATGAGGGGACAGGGTGAGCAGTTCTTC
clone_size: NA; cdr3_length: 15; d_call: TRBD1; v_call: TRBV18; j_call: TRBJ2-7; cdr3_aa: CASSRDRVISYEQYF; cdr3_nt: TGTGCCAGCTCACGCGACAGGGTTATCTCCTACGAGCAGTACTTC
clone_size: NA; cdr3_length: 15; d_call: TRBD2; v_call: TRBV9; j_call: TRBJ2-7; cdr3_aa: CASSVAPSGSYEQYF; cdr3_nt: TGTGCCAGCAGCGTAGCACCTAGCGGTTCCTACGAGCAGTACTTC
clone_size: NA; cdr3_length: 13; d_call: NA; v_call: TRBV7-2; j_call: TRBJ1-1; cdr3_aa: CASSLYMNTEAFF; cdr3_nt: TGTGCCAGCAGCTTATACATGAACACTGAAGCTTTCTTT
clone_size: NA; cdr3_length: 15; d_call: TRBD2; v_call: TRBV19; j_call: TRBJ2-1; cdr3_aa: CASSVGLAGEGSQFF; cdr3_nt: TGTGCCAGTAGTGTCGGACTAGCGGGAGAGGGGTCGCAGTTCTTC